The T cell receptor (beta chain) under discussion was sequenced for a study of Ad26.COV2.S vaccination and SARS-CoV-2 variants. As for the study in general: Administration of Ad26.COV2.S was intramuscular, either once or twice 56 days apart.

This table comes from immunoSEQ multiplex PCR, and its TCRdb copy is limited to in-frame clones, with some not included. The sample has some 350,000 clones; roughly 85% are singletons. Germline assignment: CDR1 MDHEN and CDR2 SYDVKM. Trimming took 6 bases from V and 14 from J; bases not matched to a gene: 5. There are 12 residues in the CDR3. Treatment described: approximately 18 received Ad26.COV2.S at low or high dose, single or two shots; roughly five received placebo; per-sample allocation not given. The study sampled participants on day 63 after the first vaccine or placebo injection. The sample here was peripheral blood, taken in a trial of Ad26.COV2.S vaccine versus placebo. The clonotype was recovered from a person between 18 and 65 years old who received the Ad26.COV2.S COVID-19 vaccine or a placebo. The chain combines TRBV28 with TRBJ1-6; TRBD1 matches 9 bases. The CDR3 sequence: CASRKGQGALHF. CDR3 sequence (DNA): TGTGCCAGCAGGAAGGGACAGGGTGCCCTCCACTTT.